A selection of T cell receptor beta chains follows, all from one sample in a study of CD8+CD57+ T cells in acquired aplastic anemia. One entry per CDR3 protein results from TCRdb running MiXCR on the reads. Of 15,000 to 25,000 distinct CDR3 sequences listed, almost 40% were seen once; the top ten hold approximately 87%. The sequenced sample was CD8+CD57+ T cells sorted from PBMCs. These receptors were taken from a human donor with aplastic anemia. CDR3s leave out the opening cysteine and the closing phenylalanine or tryptophan.

J	V	CDR3
TRBJ2-7	TRBV9	ASSVAAGGHYEQY
TRBJ2-7	TRBV19	ASSQSGQTYYEQY
TRBJ2-2	TRBV6-4	ASSDKGTGELF
TRBJ1-1	TRBV29-1	SVPGDLNTEAF
TRBJ2-3	TRBV20-1	SARDTAGGPTDTQY
TRBJ2-1	TRBV11-3	ASSSRSGAGYNEQF
TRBJ2-7	TRBV7-9	ASSETGGVEQY
TRBJ2-5	TRBV30	AGGEETQY
TRBJ2-1	TRBV3-1	ASSQEEVSPYNEQF
TRBJ2-5	TRBV11-2	ASSLQGRVETQY
TRBJ1-4	TRBV24-1	ATSATGAANERLF
TRBJ2-7	TRBV20-1	SAPSGTSGTYEQY
TRBJ2-3	TRBV2	ASSAFSTDTQY
TRBJ2-6	TRBV29-1	SVEDRPGANVLT
TRBJ1-5	TRBV20-1	SARDGGGNQPQH
TRBJ2-5	TRBV12-3/TRBV12-4	ASSTWDRVRSQY
TRBJ1-1	TRBV7-3	ASSGIGTTEAF
TRBJ2-3	TRBV5-4	ASTLETGTDTQY
TRBJ1-5	TRBV10-3	AIAGQPNQPQH
TRBJ2-2	TRBV3-2	ASSRKFSGTGVGVGELF
TRBJ1-4	TRBV14	ASGRPFPEKLF
TRBJ2-5	TRBV5-1	ASSSGQGDVETQY
TRBJ2-7	TRBV6-5	ASSYRDEQY
TRBJ2-3	TRBV11-1	ASSLRGAGTDTQY
TRBJ2-7	TRBV10-2	ASSAGSSYEQY
TRBJ2-5	TRBV20-1	GAEERQGARETQY
TRBJ1-1	TRBV20-1	SARGTGDTEAF
TRBJ2-7	TRBV11-2	ASLVKGEQY
TRBJ2-5	TRBV20-1	SVPGPPSGETQY
TRBJ2-1	TRBV6-1	ASSERQGGYNEQF
TRBJ1-3	TRBV7-6	ASSPPRQASGNTIY
TRBJ1-4	TRBV20-1	SARIDPGGPTNEKLF
TRBJ2-3	TRBV11-2	ASSLGAVDTQY
TRBJ2-1	TRBV19	ASSLSGGVRYEQF
TRBJ1-6	TRBV20-1	SARSQDNSPLH
TRBJ2-3	TRBV9	ASSSQTSRTDTQY
TRBJ2-3	TRBV2	ASGRQGASTDTQY